This TCR beta chain originates from a study of cytomegalovirus exposure and HLA in healthy donors (dated 2017 in TCRdb). About the study as a whole: An earlier analysis of about 530 of the donors reported about 300 Gb of sequence data and about 120 million unique TCR beta sequences obtained from about 179 million T cells. Approximately 300 gigabases of sequencing data and around 80 million unique TCR sequences made up an early release that covered over 550 HLA-typed donors. Of the roughly 400 genotyped donors, approximately 81% were placed in the genetic ancestry cluster associated with self-reported Caucasian donors. The study aimed to test whether signatures of past pathogen exposure could be identified by cataloging public T cell receptors. The study used immunosequencing to profile the T cell repertoires of approximately 690 subjects and linked those repertoires to cytomegalovirus serostatus. In addition to the first cohort of 666 subjects, a separate validation cohort of 120 different subjects was used. To predict cytomegalovirus infection status, the study brought together high-throughput TCR immunosequencing, statistical association of individual TCRs with disease status, and machine learning. To study patterns of TCR occurrence, a later analysis re-analyzed previously published TCR beta repertoires from hundreds of donors and added high-resolution HLA genotyping. Rather than drawing on any new phenotypic data, the later analysis identified candidate immune exposures from TCR beta sequences and the way those sequences occurred across donors. In an earlier analysis of about 590 of the donors, high-throughput TCR beta sequencing was used to judge whether each TCR beta V gene segment behaved as functional or pseudogenic. Donor age, sex, ethnicity and CMV serostatus were compiled alongside the repertoire data. In a later genetic analysis, genome-wide SNP genotypes for about 55% of the 666 donors were used, and that subset was treated as a discovery cohort. All discovery cohort repertoires had been generated using a single sequencing platform. Class I and class II HLA loci were covered by the typing at four-digit resolution. Typing coverage differed by locus: A, B, C, DRB1 and DQB1 were typed in roughly 620-630 donors, DQA1 in 500 to 550, DPA1 in 606, and DPB1 in 400 to 480. Because of strong linkage in the cohort, 5 or 6 DR-DQ haplotypes were treated as single units for association and clustering. Across 398 genotyped donors of the cohort, an average of about 240,000 unique TCR beta nucleotide sequences per donor were sequenced, and around 19% of those sequences were non-productive.

Findings and caveats that apply to the study as a whole: In a later genetic analysis, a missense DCLRE1C variant was associated with V-gene and J-gene trimming of TCR beta chains, and the association was replicated in an independent cohort. The classifier was reported to diagnose cytomegalovirus status with high specificity and sensitivity in both the original and validation cohorts. A later analysis reported that several top co-occurrence clusters appeared linked to parvovirus B19, influenza, CMV and Epstein-Barr virus. Presence/absence analyses assumed roughly uniform sequencing depth across donors, an assumption that may not hold. A further reported finding was that TCR beta sequences accurately predicted the HLA-A and HLA-B alleles for most subjects in the first cohort. A cluster of highly shared sequence variants was judged likely to be a technical artifact of the sequencing pipeline. A later analysis found that HLA-associated TCR beta chains were more clonally expanded and had lower generation probabilities than equally common non-associated chains. A few of the identified cytomegalovirus-associated TCR beta chains were confirmed in vitro to be specific for cytomegalovirus antigens. In a later analysis, TCR association rates were found to vary across HLA loci, with the most associated TCRs seen for DRB1 alleles and the fewest for HLA-C alleles. Immune exposure information for the cohort was limited to CMV serostatus. The 87-base-pair reads could not distinguish some IMGT-functional V segments, including TRBV6-2 and TRBV6-3, so those segments were excluded. In this cohort, only TCR beta chains were sequenced, and detectable features were limited by the absence of alpha or paired-chain data. A later genetic analysis reported fewer N-insertions in productive TCRs among donors in an Asian-associated ancestry cluster than the approximately 700-donor mean. When HLA alleles, especially DR and DQ, strongly co-occurred, attributing TCR associations to individual alleles was difficult. The authors suggested that the approach could potentially be extended to other disease states and immunological phenotypes. Linkage disequilibrium might explain the correlated functional status among segregating V segments, but an unknown experimental factor could not be ruled out. At a false discovery rate of 0.05, a later analysis linked roughly 17,000 TCR beta sequences to specific HLA alleles. Most CMV-associated TCR beta chains appeared to be HLA-restricted in a later analysis, and the HLA associations seemed to be driven largely by CMV exposure. Over 15 rarely observed V segments, including chromosome 9 orphons, were excluded from the earlier analysis of some 590 of the donors because counts were too low. Most TCR sequences were seen in very few donors, while some public TCRs were found in many individuals. An earlier analysis of several hundred of the donors showed that most TCR beta V segments appeared in productive rearrangements either about 87% or about 30% of the time, which broadly matched IMGT annotations. The study gave a list of about 150 TCR beta chains associated with cytomegalovirus. HLA typing was unavailable for some donors at each locus, so association tests used only the typed subset.

The cohort consisted of approximately 690 healthy bone marrow donors. At the time of sampling, all cohort members were nominally healthy, though unrecorded immune exposures were likely present. The donor was CMV seronegative and was included in the group of approximately 350 seronegative cohort members. Every donor gave a peripheral blood sample, and the peripheral blood mononuclear cells from that sample were used for TCR beta sequencing. Genomic DNA was extracted from the blood cell samples with the Qiagen DNeasy Blood Extraction Kit. The germline V gene specifies SGHDT as CDR1 and YYEEEE as CDR2. A distance of 17 bases separates the germline ends of V and J, which lose 5 bases and 3 bases respectively. The cysteine opens and the phenylalanine closes a CDR3 of 15 amino acids. Here the CDR3 DNA is all that survives: 45 bases in frame from base 1. Library creation used the immunoSEQ multiplex PCR assay. The multiplex PCR relied on a mix of 60 forward primers for TCR Vbeta segments and 13 reverse primers for TCR Jbeta segments. The CDR3 region of rearranged TCR beta genes was amplified from genomic DNA by a multiplex PCR assay. The amplified TCR beta libraries were sequenced on the Illumina HiSeq System as 87-base-pair reads. Processing in the source paper ran as follows. In a later analysis, tens of millions of unique TCR beta chains were counted across the 650 to 700 repertoires, and roughly 11 million of these chains were shared by at least two donors. To remove PCR and sequencing errors, raw reads were error-corrected and collapsed into unique sequences using a nearest-neighbor algorithm that merged closely related sequences. CDR3 sequences were aligned to IMGT reference sequences to assign V, D and J gene segments. For a sequence to be retained, a match of at least six nucleotides to both a V gene segment and a J gene segment was required. A rearrangement was called productive if the CDR3 had no stop codons and remained in frame with V and J, and every other rearrangement was called non-productive. CDR3 was defined by IMGT convention, running from the second conserved V-encoded cysteine to the conserved J-encoded phenylalanine. The earlier analysis of about 620 of the donors excluded sequences that lacked an unambiguous match to a single V gene segment. An earlier analysis of a few hundred of the donors classified V segments as functional when productive rearrangements were above 56.7% and as segregating when the standard deviation between donors was above 5%. A statistical classification framework was built for diagnosing cytomegalovirus status from the catalog of TCR beta chain sequences. In a later analysis, TCR nucleotide sequences were compared against IMGT/GENE-DB human TR gene sequences so that V and J genes could be assigned. A later analysis assigned CDR3 sequences and most-parsimonious VDJ recombination scenarios with the TCRdist pipeline. In a later analysis, every TCR beta chain was defined by the combination of its CDR3 amino acid sequence and its V-gene family, and reads without a unique V-gene family were dropped. A later analysis removed 450 to 600 highly shared, low-generation-probability nucleotide sequences to deal with suspected cross-contamination and a sequencing artifact. In a later analysis, a clonal expansion index for each public chain was calculated from normalized within-repertoire ranks of inferred template counts. In a later analysis, generation probabilities were computed using a VDJ recombination model fitted to out-of-frame rearrangements, and the results were checked against IGoR. In a later analysis, hypergeometric tests were used to score TCR-TCR, TCR-HLA and TCR-CMV co-occurrence, with a repertoire-size bias correction applied to TCR pairs. In a later analysis, false discovery rates were estimated by permuting HLA or CMV assignments 20 times. In a later analysis, co-occurring TCRs were grouped using DBSCAN, and TCRdist sequence similarity was added for clustering within HLA-allele-positive subsets. For co-occurrence clustering, repertoires with fewer than 30,000 or more than 120,000 public chains were excluded, along with roughly 5 repertoires with anomalous nucleotide sharing. The immuneACCESS repertoire file appears here via TCRdb, limited to in-frame rearrangements. These files lack a portion of the clones; in checked studies, under half of the deficit traces to unresolved V genes, and the cause of the others is not known. Clone size and the V and J calls come from that table; the DNA yielded D and trimming. Present in this sample are around 67,000 clones, around 67% of which were seen just once. Clones ranked in the top ten supply just over 2% of the sample.

Worth noting for this clone: There is no known antigen for this receptor. No per-base quality is available; no much larger clone lies one base away.

The receptor was isolated from a woman aged 25-40 years in good health and CMV-seronegative. The rearranged chain carries TRBV5-6 and TRBJ1-2; the D gene assignment is ambiguous. The specimen was PBMCs. CDR3 region: CASSLPGSRDYGYTF. The DNA is as follows: TGTGCCAGCAGTCTACCCGGGTCGAGGGACTATGGCTACACCTTC.